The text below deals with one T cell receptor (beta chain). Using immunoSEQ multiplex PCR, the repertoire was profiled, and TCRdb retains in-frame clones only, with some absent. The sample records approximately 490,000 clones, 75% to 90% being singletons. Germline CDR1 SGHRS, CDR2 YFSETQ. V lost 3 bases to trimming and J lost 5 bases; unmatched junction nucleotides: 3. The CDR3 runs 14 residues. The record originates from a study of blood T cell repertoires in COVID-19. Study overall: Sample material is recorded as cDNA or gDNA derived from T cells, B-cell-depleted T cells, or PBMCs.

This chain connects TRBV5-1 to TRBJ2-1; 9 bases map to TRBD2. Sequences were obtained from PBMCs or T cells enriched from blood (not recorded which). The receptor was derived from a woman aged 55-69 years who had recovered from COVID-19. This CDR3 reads CASSWRGGDNEQFF. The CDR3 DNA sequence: TGCGCCAGCAGCTGGCGGGGGGGAGACAATGAGCAGTTCTTC.